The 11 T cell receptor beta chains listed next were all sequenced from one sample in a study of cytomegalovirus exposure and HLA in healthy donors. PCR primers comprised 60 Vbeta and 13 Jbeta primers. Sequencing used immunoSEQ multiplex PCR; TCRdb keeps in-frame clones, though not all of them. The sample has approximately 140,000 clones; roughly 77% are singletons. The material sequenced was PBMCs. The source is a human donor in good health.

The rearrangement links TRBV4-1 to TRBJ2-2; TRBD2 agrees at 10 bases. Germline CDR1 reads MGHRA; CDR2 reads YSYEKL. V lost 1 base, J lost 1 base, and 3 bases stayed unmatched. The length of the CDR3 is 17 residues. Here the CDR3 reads CASSQVLAGLNTGELFF. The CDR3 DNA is TGCGCCAGCAGCCAAGTACTAGCGGGATTGAACACCGGGGAGCTGTTTTTT.

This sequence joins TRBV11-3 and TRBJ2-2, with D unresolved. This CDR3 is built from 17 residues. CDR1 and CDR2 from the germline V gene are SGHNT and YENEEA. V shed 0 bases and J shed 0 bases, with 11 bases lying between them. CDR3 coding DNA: TGTGCCAGCAGCTTAGATTCGGCCAGCGCGAACACCGGGGAGCTGTTTTTT. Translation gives CASSLDSASANTGELFF. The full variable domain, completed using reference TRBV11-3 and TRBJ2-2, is EAGVVQSPRYKIIEKKQPVAFWCNPISGHNTLYWYLQNLGQGPELLIRYENEEAVDDSQLPKDRFSAERLKGVDSTLKIQPAELGDSAVYLCASSLDSASANTGELFFGEGSRLTVL.

CDR3 in DNA: TGTGCCAGCAGCCAAGGACGGGGAGGAAGCTACGAGCAGTACTTC. Translating gives CASSQGRGGSYEQYF. This chain connects TRBV4-2 to TRBJ2-7, with a tentative D call TRBD2 (6 bases). The V gene's germline CDR1 is LGHNA and CDR2 YNFKEQ. The CDR3 runs 15 residues. V was shortened by 1 base and J by 3 bases, with 13 bases between the two germline ends.

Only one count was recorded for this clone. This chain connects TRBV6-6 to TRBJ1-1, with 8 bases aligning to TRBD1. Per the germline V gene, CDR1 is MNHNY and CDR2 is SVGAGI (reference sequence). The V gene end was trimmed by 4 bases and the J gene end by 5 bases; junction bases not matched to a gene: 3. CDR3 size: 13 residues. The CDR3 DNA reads TGTGCCAGCAGTTTACAGGGGGGAACTGAAGCTTTCTTT. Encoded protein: CASSLQGGTEAFF.

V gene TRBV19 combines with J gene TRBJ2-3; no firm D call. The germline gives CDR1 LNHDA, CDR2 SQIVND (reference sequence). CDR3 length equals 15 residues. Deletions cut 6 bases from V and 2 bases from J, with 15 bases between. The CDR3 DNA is TGTGCCAGTAGGATGATGAGTTCACCCACAGATACGCAGTATTTT. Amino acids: CASRMMSSPTDTQYF.

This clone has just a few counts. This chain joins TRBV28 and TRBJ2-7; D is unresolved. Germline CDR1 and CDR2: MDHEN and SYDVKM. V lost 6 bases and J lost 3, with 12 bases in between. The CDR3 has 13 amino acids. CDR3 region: CASSSLKLYEQYF. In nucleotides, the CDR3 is TGTGCCAGCAGCTCCCTAAAACTCTACGAGCAGTACTTC.

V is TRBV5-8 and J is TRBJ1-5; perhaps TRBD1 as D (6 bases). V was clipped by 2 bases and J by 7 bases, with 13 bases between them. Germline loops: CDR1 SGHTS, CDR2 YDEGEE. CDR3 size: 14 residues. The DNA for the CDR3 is TGTGCCAGCAGCTTCAACAGGGAGTCCCAGCCCCAGCATTTT. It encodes CASSFNRESQPQHF.

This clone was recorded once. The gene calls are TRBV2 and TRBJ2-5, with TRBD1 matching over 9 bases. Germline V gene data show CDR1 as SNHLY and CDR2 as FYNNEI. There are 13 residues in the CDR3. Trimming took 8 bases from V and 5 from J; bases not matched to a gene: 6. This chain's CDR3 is CASYRDRVETQYF. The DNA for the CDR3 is TGTGCCAGCTACCGGGACAGGGTTGAGACCCAGTACTTC.

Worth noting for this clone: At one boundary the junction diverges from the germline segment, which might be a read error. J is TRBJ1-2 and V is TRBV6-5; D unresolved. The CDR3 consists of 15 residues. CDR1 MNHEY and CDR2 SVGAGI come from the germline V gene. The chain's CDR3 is CVSSYSTESNYGYTF. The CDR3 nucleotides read TGTGTCAGCAGTTACTCTACAGAATCTAACTATGGCTACACCTTC.

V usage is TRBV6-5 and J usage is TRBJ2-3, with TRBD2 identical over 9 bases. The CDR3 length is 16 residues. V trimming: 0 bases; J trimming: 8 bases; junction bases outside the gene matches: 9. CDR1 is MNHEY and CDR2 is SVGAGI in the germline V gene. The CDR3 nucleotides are TGTGCCAGCAGTTACTCGATTCCTAGCGGGGTCAGTACGCAGTATTTT. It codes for CASSYSIPSGVSTQYF.

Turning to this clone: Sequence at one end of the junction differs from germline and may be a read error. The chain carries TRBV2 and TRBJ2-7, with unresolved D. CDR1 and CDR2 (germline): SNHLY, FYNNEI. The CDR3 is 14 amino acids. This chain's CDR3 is CASSKAQESYEQYF. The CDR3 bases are TGTGCCAGCAGTAAAGCGCAGGAATCCTACGAGCAGTACTTC.